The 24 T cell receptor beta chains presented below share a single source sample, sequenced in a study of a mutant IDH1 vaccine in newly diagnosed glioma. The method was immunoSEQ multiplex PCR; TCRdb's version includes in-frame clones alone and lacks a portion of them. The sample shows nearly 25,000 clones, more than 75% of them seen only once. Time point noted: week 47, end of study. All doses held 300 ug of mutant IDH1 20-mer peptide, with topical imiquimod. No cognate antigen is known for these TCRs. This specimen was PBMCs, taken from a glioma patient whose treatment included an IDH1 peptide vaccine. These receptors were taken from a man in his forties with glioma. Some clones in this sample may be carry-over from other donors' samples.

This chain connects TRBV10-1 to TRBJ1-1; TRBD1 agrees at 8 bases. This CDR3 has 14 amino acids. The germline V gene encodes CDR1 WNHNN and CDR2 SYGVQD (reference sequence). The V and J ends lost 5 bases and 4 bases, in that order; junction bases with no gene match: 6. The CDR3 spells CASSQTGVATEAFF. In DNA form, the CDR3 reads TGCGCCAGCAGTCAGACAGGGGTAGCCACTGAAGCTTTCTTT.

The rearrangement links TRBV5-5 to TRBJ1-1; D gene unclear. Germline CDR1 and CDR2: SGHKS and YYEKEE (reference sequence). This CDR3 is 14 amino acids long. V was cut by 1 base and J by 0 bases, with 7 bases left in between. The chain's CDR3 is CASSLQRMNTEAFF. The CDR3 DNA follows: TGTGCCAGCAGCTTGCAGAGGATGAACACTGAAGCTTTCTTT.

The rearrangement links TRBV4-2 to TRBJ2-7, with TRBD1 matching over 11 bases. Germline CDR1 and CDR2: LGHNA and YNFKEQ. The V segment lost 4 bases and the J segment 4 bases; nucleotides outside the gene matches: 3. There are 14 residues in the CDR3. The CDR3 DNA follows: TGTGCCAGCAGCCGCGGGACAGGGGGGTACGAGCAGTACTTC. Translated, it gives CASSRGTGGYEQYF.

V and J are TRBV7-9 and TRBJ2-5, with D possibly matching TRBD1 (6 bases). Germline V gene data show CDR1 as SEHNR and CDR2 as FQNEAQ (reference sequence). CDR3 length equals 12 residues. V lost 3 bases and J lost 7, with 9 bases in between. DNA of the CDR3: TGTGCCAGCAGCTTGACAGGCCGGACCCAGTACTTC. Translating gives CASSLTGRTQYF.

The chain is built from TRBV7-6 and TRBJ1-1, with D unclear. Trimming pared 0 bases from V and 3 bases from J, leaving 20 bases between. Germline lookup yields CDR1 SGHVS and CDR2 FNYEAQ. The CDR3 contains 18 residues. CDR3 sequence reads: CASSLAVRSAKEDTEAFF. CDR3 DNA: TGTGCCAGCAGCTTAGCGGTGAGGTCCGCCAAGGAAGACACTGAAGCTTTCTTT.

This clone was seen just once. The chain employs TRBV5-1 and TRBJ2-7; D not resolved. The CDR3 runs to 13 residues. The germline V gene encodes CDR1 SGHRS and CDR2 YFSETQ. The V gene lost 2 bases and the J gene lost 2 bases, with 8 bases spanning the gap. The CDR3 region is CASSLMGAYEQYF. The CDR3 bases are TGCGCCAGCAGCTTAATGGGTGCCTACGAGCAGTACTTC.

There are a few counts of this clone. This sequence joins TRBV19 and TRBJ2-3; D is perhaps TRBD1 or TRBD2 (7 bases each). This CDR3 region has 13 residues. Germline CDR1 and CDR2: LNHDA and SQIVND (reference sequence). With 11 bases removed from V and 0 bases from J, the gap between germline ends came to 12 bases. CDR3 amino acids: CAAGGVSTDTQYF. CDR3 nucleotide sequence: TGTGCCGCAGGGGGGGTAAGCACAGATACGCAGTATTTT. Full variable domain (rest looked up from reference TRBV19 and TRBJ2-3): DGGITQSPKYLFRKEGQNVTLSCEQNLNHDAMYWYRQDPGQGLRLIYYSQIVNDFQKGDIAEGYSVSREKKESFPLTVTSAQKNPTAFYLCAAGGVSTDTQYFGPGTRLTVL.

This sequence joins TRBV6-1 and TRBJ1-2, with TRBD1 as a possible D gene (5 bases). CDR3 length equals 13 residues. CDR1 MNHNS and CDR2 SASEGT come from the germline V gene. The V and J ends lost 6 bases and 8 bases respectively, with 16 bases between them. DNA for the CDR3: TGTGCCAGCAGAGGGACGGGAGGTTCGGGCTACACCTTC. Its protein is CASRGTGGSGYTF.

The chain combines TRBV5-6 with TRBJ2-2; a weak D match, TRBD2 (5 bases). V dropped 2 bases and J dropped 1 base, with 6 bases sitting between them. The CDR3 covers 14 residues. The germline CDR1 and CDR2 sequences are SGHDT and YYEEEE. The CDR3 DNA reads TGTGCCAGCAGCTTCGGAGGGAACACCGGGGAGCTGTTTTTT. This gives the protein CASSFGGNTGELFF.

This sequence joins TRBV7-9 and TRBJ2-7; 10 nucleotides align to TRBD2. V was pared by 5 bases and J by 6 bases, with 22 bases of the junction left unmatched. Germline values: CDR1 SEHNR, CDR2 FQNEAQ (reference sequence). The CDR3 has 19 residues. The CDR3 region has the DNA TGTGCCAGCAGCCCTCTCGCCGGGACTAGCGCCGGATGGGGTCTCGAGCAGTACTTC. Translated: CASSPLAGTSAGWGLEQYF.

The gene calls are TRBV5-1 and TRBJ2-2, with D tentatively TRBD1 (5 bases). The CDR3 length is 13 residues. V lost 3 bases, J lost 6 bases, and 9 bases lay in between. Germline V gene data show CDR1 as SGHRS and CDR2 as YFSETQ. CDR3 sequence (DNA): TGCGCCAGCAGCTCACAGGTATCCGGGGAGCTGTTTTTT. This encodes CASSSQVSGELFF.

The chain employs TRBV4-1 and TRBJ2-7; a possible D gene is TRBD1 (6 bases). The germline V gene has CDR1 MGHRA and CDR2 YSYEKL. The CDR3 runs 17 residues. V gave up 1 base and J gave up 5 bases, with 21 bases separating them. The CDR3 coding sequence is TGCGCCAGCAGCCAAGGGCAGGGGAAGGTTCGGGCTCACGAGCAGTACTTC. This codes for CASSQGQGKVRAHEQYF.

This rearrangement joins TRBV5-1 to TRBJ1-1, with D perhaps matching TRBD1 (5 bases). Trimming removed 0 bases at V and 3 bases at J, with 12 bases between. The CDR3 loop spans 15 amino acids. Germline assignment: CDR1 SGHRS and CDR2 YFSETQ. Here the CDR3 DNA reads TGCGCCAGCAGCTTGGCCCCAGGGATCTACACTGAAGCTTTCTTT. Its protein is CASSLAPGIYTEAFF.

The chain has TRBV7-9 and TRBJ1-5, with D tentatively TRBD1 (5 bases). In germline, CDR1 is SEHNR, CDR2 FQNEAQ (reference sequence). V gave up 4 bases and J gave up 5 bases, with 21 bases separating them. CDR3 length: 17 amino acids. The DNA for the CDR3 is TGTGCCAGCAGCTCCACGGGGACGATACAAGGGGATCAGCCCCAGCATTTT. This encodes CASSSTGTIQGDQPQHF.

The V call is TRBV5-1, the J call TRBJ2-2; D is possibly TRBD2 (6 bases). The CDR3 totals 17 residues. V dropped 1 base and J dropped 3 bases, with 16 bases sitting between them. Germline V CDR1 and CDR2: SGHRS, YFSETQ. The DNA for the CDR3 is TGCGCCAGCAGCTTGATCCCTTTGGGGGGAGACACCGGGGAGCTGTTTTTT. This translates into CASSLIPLGGDTGELFF.

The CDR3 region is CASSQWSGTEANYGYTF. CDR3 nucleotides: TGTGCCAGCAGCCAGTGGTCTGGGACAGAGGCTAACTATGGCTACACCTTC. The V gene is TRBV7-8, the J gene TRBJ1-2; 7 bases match TRBD1. The CDR3 consists of 17 residues. With 5 bases clipped from V and 0 bases from J, the junction kept 12 bases outside the gene matches. In germline, CDR1 is SGHVS, CDR2 FQNEAQ.

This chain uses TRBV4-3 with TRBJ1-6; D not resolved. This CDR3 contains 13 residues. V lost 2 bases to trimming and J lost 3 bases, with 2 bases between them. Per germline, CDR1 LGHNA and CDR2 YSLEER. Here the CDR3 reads CASSQFYNSPLHF. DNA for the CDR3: TGCGCCAGCAGCCAATTCTATAATTCACCCCTCCACTTT.

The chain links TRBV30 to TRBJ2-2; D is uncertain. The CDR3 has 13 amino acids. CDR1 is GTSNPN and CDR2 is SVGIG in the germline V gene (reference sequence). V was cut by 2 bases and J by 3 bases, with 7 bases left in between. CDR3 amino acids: CAWSRVDTGELFF. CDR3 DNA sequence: TGTGCCTGGAGTAGGGTGGACACCGGGGAGCTGTTTTTT.

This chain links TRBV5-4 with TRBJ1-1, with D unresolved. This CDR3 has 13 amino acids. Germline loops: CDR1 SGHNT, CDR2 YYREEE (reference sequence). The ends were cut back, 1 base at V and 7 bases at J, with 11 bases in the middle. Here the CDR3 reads CASSLTGSGEAFF. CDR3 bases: TGTGCCAGCAGCTTGACTGGGTCCGGTGAAGCTTTCTTT.

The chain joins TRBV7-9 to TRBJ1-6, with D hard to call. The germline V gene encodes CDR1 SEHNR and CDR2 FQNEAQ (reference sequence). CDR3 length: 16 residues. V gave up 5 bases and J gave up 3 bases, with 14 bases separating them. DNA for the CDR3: TGTGCCAGCAGCCCCCGGCCGATAGTCTATAATTCACCCCTCCACTTT. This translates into CASSPRPIVYNSPLHF. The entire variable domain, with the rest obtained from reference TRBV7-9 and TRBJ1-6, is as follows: DTGVSQNPRHKITKRGQNVTFRCDPISEHNRLYWYRQTLGQGPEFLTYFQNEAQLEKSRLLSDRFSAERPKGSFSTLEIQRTEQGDSAMYLCASSPRPIVYNSPLHFGNGTRLTVT.

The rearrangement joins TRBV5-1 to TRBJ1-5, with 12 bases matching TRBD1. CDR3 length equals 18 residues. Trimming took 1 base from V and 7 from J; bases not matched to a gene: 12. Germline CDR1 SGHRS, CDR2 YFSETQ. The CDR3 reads CASSLNLRDRGPQQPQHF. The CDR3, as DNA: TGCGCCAGCAGCTTGAACCTCCGGGACAGGGGGCCCCAGCAGCCCCAGCATTTT.

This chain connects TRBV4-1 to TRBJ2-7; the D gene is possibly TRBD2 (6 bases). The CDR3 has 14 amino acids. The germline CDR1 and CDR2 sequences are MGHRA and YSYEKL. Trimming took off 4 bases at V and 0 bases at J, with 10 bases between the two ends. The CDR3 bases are TGCGCCAGCAGCCTAGCGGACTCCTCCTACGAGCAGTACTTC. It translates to CASSLADSSYEQYF.

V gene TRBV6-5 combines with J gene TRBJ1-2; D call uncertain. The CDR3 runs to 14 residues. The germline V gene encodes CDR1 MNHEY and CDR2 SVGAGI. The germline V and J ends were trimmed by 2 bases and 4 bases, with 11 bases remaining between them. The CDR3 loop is CASSYERHGYGYTF. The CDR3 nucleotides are TGTGCCAGCAGTTACGAGAGACATGGCTATGGCTACACCTTC.

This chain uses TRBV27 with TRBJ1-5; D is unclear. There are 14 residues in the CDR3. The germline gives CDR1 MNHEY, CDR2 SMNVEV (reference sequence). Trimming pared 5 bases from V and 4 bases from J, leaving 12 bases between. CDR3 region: CASSLRPENQPQHF. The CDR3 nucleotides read TGTGCCAGCAGTCTCCGACCCGAAAATCAGCCCCAGCATTTT.